Following are 3 T cell receptor beta chains from one sample sequenced in a study of blood T cell repertoires in COVID-19. Some clones are missing from TCRdb's copy, which holds only in-frame ones; the method was immunoSEQ multiplex PCR. The sample yields some 180,000 clones, 82% seen once. The specimen sequenced was peripheral blood. Every receptor here comes from a woman aged 60-75 years with COVID-19, enrolled during active disease.

This clone has only one observation. The CDR3 region is CASSWMDRGRDTQYF. CDR3 bases: TGCGCCAGCAGCTGGATGGACAGGGGAAGAGATACGCAGTATTTT. The chain joins TRBV5-1 to TRBJ2-3; TRBD1 agrees at 9 bases. Germline-derived CDR1 and CDR2 are SGHRS and YFSETQ. With V trimmed by 3 bases and J by 5 bases, 7 bases remained unmatched. CDR3 length: 15 residues.

The chain couples TRBV6-2 or TRBV6-3 to TRBJ1-1; no reliable D call. V was cut by 6 bases and J by 4 bases, with 21 bases left in between. The CDR3 sequence is 16 residues long. In germline, CDR1 is MNHEY, CDR2 SVGEGT. The CDR3 protein is CASSPRRLGGPTEAFF. The CDR3 DNA reads as TGTGCCAGCAGCCCACGCCGATTAGGAGGGCCCACTGAAGCTTTCTTT.

The J gene is TRBJ1-6, the V gene TRBV28; TRBD1 matches 8 bases. With 8 bases clipped from V and 10 bases from J, the junction kept 7 bases outside the gene matches. The V gene's germline CDR1 is MDHEN and CDR2 SYDVKM. This CDR3 is 13 amino acids long. CDR3 in amino acids: CASLDRVWSPLHF. As DNA, the CDR3 is TGTGCCAGCCTGGACAGGGTTTGGTCACCCCTCCACTTT.